This passage covers 29 T cell receptor beta chains from one sample sequenced in a study of blood T cell repertoires in COVID-19. The assay was immunoSEQ multiplex PCR, and TCRdb's table has in-frame clones only and misses some. The sample has under 75,000 clones; roughly 89% are singletons. Input material: peripheral blood. The receptors stem from a man over 45 with active COVID-19.

The chain recombines TRBV9 with TRBJ1-6; D may be TRBD1 (6 bases). Trimming removed 4 bases from V and 7 bases from J, with 12 bases in between. From germline, CDR1 is SGDLS and CDR2 YYNGEE. There are 14 residues in the CDR3. The CDR3 spells CASSIRQENSPLHF. In DNA form, the CDR3 reads TGTGCCAGCAGCATCCGACAGGAGAATTCACCCCTCCACTTT.

V usage is TRBV20-1 and J usage is TRBJ2-7, with 7 bases that match TRBD1. Per germline, CDR1 DFQATT and CDR2 SNEGSKA (reference sequence). This CDR3 has 11 residues. Trimming at V came to 5 bases and at J to 10 bases, leaving 8 bases not matched to a gene. CDR3 sequence reads: CSAGDRDLQYF. The CDR3 coding sequence is TGCAGTGCTGGCGACAGGGATCTTCAGTACTTC.

The chain carries TRBV5-4 and TRBJ2-5; 11 positions agree with TRBD2. This CDR3 is built from 17 residues. The ends lost 3 bases at V and 4 bases at J; junction bases unmatched: 11. Per the germline V gene, CDR1 is SGHNT and CDR2 is YYREEE (reference sequence). CDR3 sequence (DNA): TGTGCCAGCAGCTCCTTAGATAGCGGGGGGGCCGGAGAGACCCAGTACTTC. As protein: CASSSLDSGGAGETQYF.

The rearrangement joins TRBV25-1 to TRBJ2-2; TRBD1 agrees at 7 bases. Germline V gives CDR1 MGHDK, CDR2 SYGVNS. With 7 bases clipped from V and 4 bases from J, the junction kept 6 bases outside the gene matches. CDR3 length equals 14 residues. The CDR3 reads CASTETGRTGELFF. DNA of the CDR3: TGTGCCAGCACCGAGACAGGGCGCACCGGGGAGCTGTTTTTT.

The chain joins TRBV4-1 to TRBJ2-1, with TRBD2 matching 10 bases. Looked up from germline, CDR1 is MGHRA and CDR2 is YSYEKL. With V trimmed by 3 bases and J by 9 bases, 8 bases remained unmatched. CDR3 length equals 15 residues. CDR3: CASSHSGGVLIEQFF. CDR3 bases: TGCGCCAGCAGCCACAGCGGGGGGGTACTAATTGAGCAGTTCTTC.

As concerns this clone: The sample carries other DNA sequences with the same CDR3. The rearrangement uses TRBV27 and TRBJ1-1; TRBD1 agrees at 7 bases. With 6 bases clipped from V and 6 bases from J, the junction kept 7 bases outside the gene matches. This CDR3 has 13 amino acids. Germline V gene sequence: CDR1 MNHEY, CDR2 SMNVEV (reference sequence). The CDR3 DNA reads TGTGCCAGCAGCCGACAGGGTTTCGCTGAAGCTTTCTTT. Its protein is CASSRQGFAEAFF.

This clone was seen just once. The J gene is TRBJ1-2, the V gene TRBV3-1 (or the pseudogene TRBV3-2); D possibly corresponds to TRBD1 (6 bases). Germline V CDR1 and CDR2: LGHDT, YNNKEL (reference sequence). V lost 0 bases to trimming and J lost 6 bases, with 14 bases between them. This CDR3 is 15 amino acids long. CDR3 DNA: TGTGCCAGCAGCCAAGACATTGGCAGGGGAAATGGCTACACCTTC. It translates to CASSQDIGRGNGYTF.

This sequence joins TRBV7-3 and TRBJ2-3; maybe TRBD2 (6 bases). Germline CDR1 and CDR2: SGHTA and FQGTGA. Between the trimmed V and J ends, which lost 6 bases and 0 bases, there was a span of 13 bases. CDR3 length: 15 amino acids. The chain's CDR3 is CASRREAASTDTQYF. CDR3 in DNA: TGTGCCAGCAGGAGGGAGGCCGCTAGCACAGATACGCAGTATTTT.

The chain links TRBV19 to TRBJ2-1; 10 bases line up with TRBD2. The CDR3 is 16 amino acids. Germline V gives CDR1 LNHDA, CDR2 SQIVND (reference sequence). V lost 5 bases, J lost 1 base, and 5 bases stayed unmatched. CDR3 in DNA: TGTGCCAGTAGTGGGGCTAGCGGGGGTTCCTACAATGAGCAGTTCTTC. Translated: CASSGASGGSYNEQFF.

The chain links TRBV10-3 to TRBJ2-3; 11 nucleotides agree with TRBD2. This CDR3 has 17 residues. The junction had 5 bases not matched to a gene; V was cut back by 3 bases and J by 0 bases. The germline V gene encodes CDR1 ENHRY and CDR2 SYGVKD. CDR3: CAISETLAGGSTDTQYF. The CDR3 region has the DNA TGTGCCATCAGTGAAACGCTAGCGGGGGGCAGCACAGATACGCAGTATTTT.

The chain joins TRBV19 to TRBJ2-5; D not certain. The CDR3 length is 14 residues. Germline V CDR1 and CDR2: LNHDA, SQIVND (reference sequence). Trimming pared 0 bases from V and 5 bases from J, leaving 10 bases between. The CDR3: CASSIEGRWETQYF. CDR3 nucleotide sequence: TGTGCCAGTAGTATAGAGGGCAGGTGGGAGACCCAGTACTTC.

This clone was picked up one time. The CDR3 reads CASSLEGTYGYTF. CDR3 coding DNA: TGTGCCAGCAGCTTAGAGGGAACCTATGGCTACACCTTC. The rearrangement links TRBV7-3 to TRBJ1-2; no definite D call. The V gene's germline CDR1 is SGHTA and CDR2 FQGTGA. V lost 2 bases to trimming and J lost 4 bases, with 8 bases between them. The CDR3 sequence is 13 residues long.

The chain joins TRBV12-3 or TRBV12-4 to TRBJ2-7, with 7 bases fitting TRBD1. This CDR3 spans 13 amino acids. V shed 0 bases, J shed 5 bases, and the junction held 1 base outside the gene matches. The CDR3 region has the DNA TGTGCCAGCAGTTTAGCAGACAGGGACGAGCAGTACTTC. This gives the protein CASSLADRDEQYF.

The rearrangement uses TRBV5-4 and TRBJ1-2, with TRBD1 matching over 7 bases. V trimming: 4 bases; J trimming: 6 bases; junction bases outside the gene matches: 9. CDR1 is SGHNT and CDR2 is YYREEE in the germline V gene (reference sequence). This CDR3 spans 14 amino acids. For the CDR3, the DNA is TGTGCCAGCAGCAAAAACAGGGGAAGGGATGGCTACACCTTC. Its protein is CASSKNRGRDGYTF.

J is TRBJ1-6 and V is TRBV28, with 7 bases matching TRBD1. J was trimmed by 2 bases and V by 5 bases; bases with no gene match: 3. The CDR3 consists of 15 residues. The germline CDR1 and CDR2 sequences are MDHEN and SYDVKM. CDR3 sequence: CASSRTGPYNSPLHF. CDR3 DNA: TGTGCCAGCAGTCGGACAGGACCCTATAATTCACCCCTCCACTTT. The full variable domain, completed using reference TRBV28 and TRBJ1-6, is DVKVTQSSRYLVKRTGEKVFLECVQDMDHENMFWYRQDPGLGLRLIYFSYDVKMKEKGDIPEGYSVSREKKERFSLILESASTNQTSMYLCASSRTGPYNSPLHFGNGTRLTVT.

The chain couples TRBV3-1 (or the pseudogene TRBV3-2) to TRBJ2-1; TRBD2 aligns across 7 bases. The germline CDR1 and CDR2 sequences are LGHDT and YNNKEL (reference sequence). V dropped 0 bases and J dropped 5; count of bases not matched to a gene: 19. CDR3 length equals 20 residues. CDR3 nucleotide sequence: TGTGCCAGCAGCCAAGATCGACTAGCTACTCTCTTTTTCGGGCACAATGAGCAGTTCTTC. It yields the protein CASSQDRLATLFFGHNEQFF.

The rearrangement uses TRBV14 and TRBJ2-7; no definite D call. CDR1 SGHDN and CDR2 FVKESK come from the germline V gene. The CDR3 is 13 residues long. V was trimmed by 3 bases and J by 5 bases, leaving 11 bases between them. As DNA, the CDR3 is TGTGCCAGCAGCCAGGTAGACTTAAACGAGCAGTACTTC. Translation: CASSQVDLNEQYF.

This clone was picked up a small number of times. This chain connects TRBV4-3 to TRBJ2-2; 10 positions agree with TRBD1. The CDR3 has 18 residues. V shed 0 bases, J shed 7 bases, and the junction held 11 bases outside the gene matches. Germline assignment: CDR1 LGHNA and CDR2 YSLEER. CDR3 amino acids: CASSQEFSRQGAGGELFF. The DNA of the CDR3 is TGCGCCAGCAGCCAAGAGTTCTCGCGACAGGGGGCCGGCGGGGAGCTGTTTTTT.

The chain carries TRBV18 and TRBJ1-1, with 11 bases aligning to TRBD1. CDR1 and CDR2 (germline): KGHSH, LQKENI. The CDR3 runs to 14 residues. With 4 bases clipped from V and 5 bases from J, the junction kept 3 bases outside the gene matches. The CDR3 protein is CASSQGQGVTEAFF. CDR3 DNA sequence: TGTGCCAGCTCACAGGGACAGGGGGTTACTGAAGCTTTCTTT.

The rearrangement uses TRBV12-3 or TRBV12-4 and TRBJ2-1; D uncertain. V gave up 6 bases and J gave up 5 bases, with 5 bases separating them. There are 11 residues in the CDR3. In DNA form, the CDR3 reads TGTGCCAGCAGATCCAACAATGAGCAGTTCTTC. It specifies CASRSNNEQFF.

The rearrangement links TRBV15 to TRBJ2-7; 10 nucleotides agree with TRBD1. Germline V lookup: CDR1 LNHNV, CDR2 YYDKDF (reference sequence). CDR3 length: 17 residues. Unmatched junction bases numbered 12, after V lost 5 bases and J lost 2 bases. CDR3 DNA sequence: TGTGCCACCAGCCACACCCCACCTGGGACAGGGGCCTACGAGCAGTACTTC. Protein product: CATSHTPPGTGAYEQYF.

V gene TRBV6-5 combines with J gene TRBJ2-5; tentatively, D is TRBD2 (5 bases). The V end was cut by 6 bases, the J end by 2 bases, with 16 bases between. The CDR3 covers 15 residues. Per germline, CDR1 MNHEY and CDR2 SVGAGI. The CDR3 DNA reads as TGTGCCAGCAGAACCGACTACCACCGTCAAGAGACCCAGTACTTC. Protein product: CASRTDYHRQETQYF.

The V gene is TRBV20-1, the J gene TRBJ2-1, with 11 bases that match TRBD2. The germline V gene encodes CDR1 DFQATT and CDR2 SNEGSKA (reference sequence). With 3 bases clipped from V and 3 bases from J, the junction kept 4 bases outside the gene matches. The CDR3 contains 15 residues. CDR3 residues: CSASPTSGGYNEQFF. CDR3 DNA sequence: TGCAGTGCTAGTCCCACTAGCGGGGGCTACAATGAGCAGTTCTTC.

V is TRBV15 and J is TRBJ1-4; tentatively, D is TRBD1 (5 bases). Germline loops: CDR1 LNHNV, CDR2 YYDKDF (reference sequence). CDR3 size: 14 residues. The V end was cut by 3 bases, the J end by 8 bases, with 13 bases between. The CDR3 DNA follows: TGTGCCACCAGCAGGGACAACCTGGGGGAAAAACTGTTTTTT. It is translated as CATSRDNLGEKLFF.

This chain connects TRBV10-3 to TRBJ2-3, with 8 nucleotides matching TRBD1. Germline-derived CDR1 and CDR2 are ENHRY and SYGVKD. V lost 6 bases, J lost 3 bases, and 5 bases stayed unmatched. This CDR3 region has 14 residues. For the CDR3, the DNA is TGTGCCATCAGCCTGGACAGGGTTACAGATACGCAGTATTTT. This translates into CAISLDRVTDTQYF.

V is TRBV2 and J is TRBJ2-2; 11 nucleotides line up with TRBD2. Germline V gene lookup returns CDR1 SNHLY and CDR2 FYNNEI. Trimming at V came to 7 bases and at J to 1 base, leaving 8 bases not matched to a gene. The CDR3 is 17 amino acids. CDR3 amino acids: CASMGASGGQNTGELFF. CDR3 in DNA: TGTGCCAGCATGGGGGCTAGCGGGGGGCAGAACACCGGGGAGCTGTTTTTT.

The chain couples TRBV2 to TRBJ2-3, with 10 bases identical to TRBD2. Trimming took 5 bases from V and 2 from J; bases not matched to a gene: 1. Germline V lookup: CDR1 SNHLY, CDR2 FYNNEI. This CDR3 has 14 residues. In DNA, the CDR3 is TGTGCCAGCAGTCTAGCGGGGGCCACAGATACGCAGTATTTT. Residues: CASSLAGATDTQYF.

The chain links TRBV5-4 to TRBJ2-5; 9 bases agree with TRBD1. J lost 6 bases, V lost 2 bases, and 5 bases had no gene match. Germline V gives CDR1 SGHNT, CDR2 YYREEE (reference sequence). This CDR3 has 14 residues. The CDR3, as DNA: TGTGCCAGCAGCTTAACAGGGGGCGCAAAGACCCAGTACTTC. Translation: CASSLTGGAKTQYF.

V usage is TRBV10-3 and J usage is TRBJ1-1; 7 positions match TRBD1. The germline V gene has CDR1 ENHRY and CDR2 SYGVKD. Trimming removed 6 bases from V and 2 bases from J; junction bases left unmatched: 6. The CDR3 length is 14 residues. The DNA of the CDR3 is TGTGCCATCAGCGCGGGACAGACCAACACTGAAGCTTTCTTT. Protein: CAISAGQTNTEAFF.